This T cell receptor (beta chain) was sequenced for a study of blood T cell repertoires in COVID-19. Here immunoSEQ multiplex PCR was the method, and the copy in TCRdb shows in-frame clones only, minus some. This table has 100,000 or so clones, roughly 92% appearing once. Germline V gene lookup returns CDR1 MGHRA and CDR2 YSYEKL. Trimming stripped 6 bases from V and 4 bases from J, with 10 bases between. This CDR3 spans 13 amino acids. This sequence originates from a man over 45 with active COVID-19. The specimen was peripheral blood. The chain recombines TRBV4-1 with TRBJ1-5, with TRBD1 as a possible D gene (5 bases). CDR3 region: CASSPDINQPQHF. The CDR3 DNA reads as TGCGCCAGCAGTCCGGACATTAATCAGCCCCAGCATTTT.